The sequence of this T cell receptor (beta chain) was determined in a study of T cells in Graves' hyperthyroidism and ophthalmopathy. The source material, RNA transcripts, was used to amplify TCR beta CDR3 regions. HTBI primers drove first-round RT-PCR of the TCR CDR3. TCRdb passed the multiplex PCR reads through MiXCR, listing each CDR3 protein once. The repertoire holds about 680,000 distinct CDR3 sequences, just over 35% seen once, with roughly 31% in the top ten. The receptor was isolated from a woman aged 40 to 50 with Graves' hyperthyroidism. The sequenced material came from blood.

This CDR3 is CATSRTAGHSSYEQYF. The CDR3 DNA sequence: TGTGCCACCAGCAGAACCGCGGGACACAGCTCCTACGAGCAGTACTTC. V and J are TRBV15 and TRBJ2-7, with D tentatively TRBD1 or TRBD2 (6 bases each). CDR1 and CDR2 from the germline V gene are LNHNV and YYDKDF (reference sequence). Trimming took off 2 bases at V and 0 bases at J, with 14 bases between the two ends. CDR3 size: 16 residues. The variable domain in full, completed from reference TRBV15 and TRBJ2-7, reads DAMVIQNPRYQVTQFGKPVTLSCSQTLNHNVMYWYQQKSSQAPKLLFHYYDKDFNNEADTPDNFQSRRPNTSFCFLDIRSPGLGDTAMYLCATSRTAGHSSYEQYFGPGTRLTVT.